Listed below are T cell receptor beta chains from one sample, sequenced in a study of control samples from healthy donors and cancer patients. Generated by immunoSEQ multiplex PCR, the TCRdb table keeps only in-frame clones and is missing some. Among approximately 220,000 clones listed, 85% to 95% were seen once. The sample taken for sequencing was blood. These receptors originate from a man in his forties or fifties in good health. Each CDR3 is given with its conserved first and last residue. A D gene is named only where the DNA matches it firmly. The size of a clone is reported for some rows only, either as once, few or many, or as a class for expanded clones.

cdr3_aa cdr3_nt cdr3_length d_call j_call clone_size v_call
CASSPGTGHTEAFF TGTGCCAGCAGCCCCGGGACAGGGCACACTGAAGCTTTCTTT 14 TRBD1 TRBJ1-1 few TRBV6-5
CASSSGHATNTEAFF TGCGCCAGCAGCTCCGGGCACGCCACGAACACTGAAGCTTTCTTT 15 . TRBJ1-1 . TRBV5-1
CASSQTGGHNEQFF TGTGCCAGCAGCCAGACAGGGGGCCACAATGAGCAGTTCTTC 14 TRBD1 TRBJ2-1 . TRBV3-1/TRBV3-2
CASSGGGTLNTEAFF TGTGCCAGCAGTGGAGGGGGCACACTGAACACTGAAGCTTTCTTT 15 TRBD1 TRBJ1-1 . TRBV2
CASSAGDREDTQYF TGTGCCAGCAGCGCGGGTGATCGTGAAGATACGCAGTATTTT 14 . TRBJ2-3 . TRBV6-2/TRBV6-3
CASSPQRGGHYEQYF TGTGCCAGCAGCCCCCAAAGGGGGGGTCACTACGAGCAGTACTTC 15 . TRBJ2-7 . TRBV7-2
CASSLVGTSSYNEQFF TGCGCCAGCAGCTTGGTAGGCACTAGCTCCTACAATGAGCAGTTCTTC 16 . TRBJ2-1 . TRBV5-1
CASSQGFETGELFF TGTGCCAGCAGCCAAGGTTTCGAGACCGGGGAGCTGTTTTTT 14 . TRBJ2-2 . TRBV3-1/TRBV3-2
CASSVGQGAGGYTF TGTGCCAGCAGCGTAGGTCAGGGGGCAGGTGGCTACACCTTC 14 TRBD1 TRBJ1-2 . TRBV9
CASSLGLGNTEAFF TGTGCCAGCAGCTTGGGGCTGGGGAACACTGAAGCTTTCTTT 14 . TRBJ1-1 . TRBV5-4
CASSLADPRGGTLKQYF TGTGCCAGCAGCTTAGCCGACCCGAGGGGGGGGACCTTGAAGCAGTACTTC 17 . TRBJ2-7 once TRBV7-6